These T cell receptor beta chains were read from a single sample in a study of glioma-infiltrating T cells. TCRdb re-called the multiplex PCR reads with MiXCR, one entry per CDR3 protein. The sample yields roughly 200,000 distinct CDR3 sequences, roughly 32% seen once. Sequencing was performed on glioma tissue, nonneoplastic brain tissue, or PBMCs (not recorded which). Source of these receptors: a human donor with low-grade glioma or glioblastoma, undergoing nonglioma brain surgery, or in good health (not recorded which). Both conserved end residues are part of each CDR3. D genes are given only for firm matches.

>TRBJ1-5|NA|TRBV15
CATSHSLVNKPQHF
>TRBJ2-5|NA|TRBV20-1
CSARRDYQETQYF
>TRBJ1-6|TRBD1|TRBV5-6
CASCETGAQSPLHF
>TRBJ1-1|TRBD1|TRBV5-1
CASSLAAGGERNTEAFF
>TRBJ2-5|NA|TRBV27
CASSFMSRGKETQYF
>TRBJ2-7|TRBD1|TRBV28
CASSYPDRADEQYF
>TRBJ1-2|NA|TRBV19
CASSPVYRAGYTF
>TRBJ1-2|NA|TRBV3-1
CASSQSGTAYGYTF
>TRBJ2-2|NA|TRBV7-9
CASSLDNAVTGELFF
>TRBJ2-3|TRBD2|TRBV29-1
CSVEEALAGGDTQYF
>TRBJ2-3|TRBD1|TRBV15
CATSRGTGHTDTQYF
>TRBJ2-2|NA|TRBV6-6
CASSSHGSGMVTGELFF
>TRBJ2-3|NA|TRBV5-8
CASSPTDTDTQYF
>TRBJ1-1|TRBD1|TRBV7-2
CASSLADRGLAEAFF
>TRBJ1-6|NA|TRBV19
CASSIVQGNQPLHF
>TRBJ2-3|TRBD1|TRBV29-1
CSVERGRVTDTQYF
>TRBJ1-5|NA|TRBV28
CASSPRRVGSNQPQHF
>TRBJ1-6|TRBD1|TRBV9
CASSGGQGLNSPLHF
>TRBJ2-1|NA|TRBV4-1
CASSQDRGQGLYNEQFF
>TRBJ2-7|TRBD2|TRBV18
CASSPGLATTYEQYF
>TRBJ2-3|TRBD2|TRBV7-6
CASSLGLAGPDTQYF
>TRBJ1-5|NA|TRBV7-2
CASSPAANQPQHF
>TRBJ1-4|NA|TRBV28
CASSLWRALDGATNEKLFF
>TRBJ1-2|NA|TRBV20-1
CSARDDGEPYYGYTF
>TRBJ2-5|NA|TRBV6-1
CASSWRPQETQYF
>TRBJ2-1|TRBD1|TRBV6-6
CASRRRASTGSYEQFF